One and the same sample provided the 26 T cell receptor beta chains below, sequenced in a study of blood T cell repertoires in COVID-19. Assay used: immunoSEQ multiplex PCR; TCRdb lists only in-frame clones, some missing. The table includes about 160,000 clones, 88% detected once. The specimen sequenced was PBMCs or T cells enriched from blood (not recorded which). The receptors here all came from a woman aged 50 to 65 who had recovered from COVID-19.

The gene calls are TRBV11-2 and TRBJ1-2, with a tentative D call TRBD1 (5 bases). Trimming removed 6 bases from V and 1 base from J, with 12 bases in between. The germline V gene has CDR1 SGHAT and CDR2 FQNNGV. The CDR3 loop spans 14 amino acids. The CDR3 loop is CASRSGRGNYGYTF. CDR3 nucleotide sequence: TGTGCCAGCAGGTCAGGGCGGGGTAACTATGGCTACACCTTC.

The chain has TRBV14 and TRBJ1-1; TRBD1 agrees at 8 bases. The germline CDR1 and CDR2 sequences are SGHDN and FVKESK. This CDR3 is 18 amino acids long. V was clipped by 4 bases and J by 2 bases; unmatched bases: 15. The CDR3 loop reads CASSPPGQVVFGNTEAFF. The CDR3 nucleotides read TGTGCCAGCAGCCCCCCGGGACAGGTGGTTTTTGGCAACACTGAAGCTTTCTTT.

The rearrangement uses TRBV18 and TRBJ1-1; TRBD1 is a possible D gene (6 bases). This CDR3 has 14 residues. Germline V gene data show CDR1 as KGHSH and CDR2 as LQKENI. Trimming stripped 2 bases from V and 5 bases from J, with 12 bases between. The chain's CDR3 is CASSPTAGVTEAFF. DNA of the CDR3: TGTGCCAGCTCACCAACGGCAGGGGTGACTGAAGCTTTCTTT.

The chain carries TRBV7-2 and TRBJ1-1; D may be TRBD1 (5 bases). In germline, CDR1 is SGHTA, CDR2 FQGNSA. Trimming took off 3 bases at V and 11 bases at J, with 22 bases between the two ends. The CDR3 runs to 15 residues. The CDR3 reads CASSFPGHNGDGAFF. CDR3 sequence (DNA): TGTGCCAGCAGCTTTCCCGGACACAACGGAGATGGCGCTTTCTTT.

The gene calls are TRBV5-1 and TRBJ2-7, with D possibly being TRBD1 (6 bases). The CDR3 consists of 12 residues. Germline CDR1 reads SGHRS; CDR2 reads YFSETQ. Trimming stripped 2 bases from V and 7 bases from J, with 10 bases between. The CDR3 sequence is CASSLQGAEQYF. The CDR3 DNA follows: TGCGCCAGCAGCTTACAGGGAGCGGAGCAGTACTTC. The full variable domain, rest sourced from reference TRBV5-1 and TRBJ2-7, is KAGVTQTPRYLIKTRGQQVTLSCSPISGHRSVSWYQQTPGQGLQFLFEYFSETQRNKGNFPGRFSGRQFSNSRSEMNVSTLELGDSALYLCASSLQGAEQYFGPGTRLTVT.

CDR3 DNA: TGTGCCAGCAGTGAGCTAACAGCTTACGAGCAGTACTTC. Translation gives CASSELTAYEQYF. The chain couples TRBV6-1 to TRBJ2-7; no clear D gene. V dropped 3 bases and J dropped 4 bases, with 10 bases sitting between them. This CDR3 is 13 amino acids long. Germline V gene data show CDR1 as MNHNS and CDR2 as SASEGT.

V is TRBV21-1 and J is TRBJ1-3; the table's D call, TRBD1, was not checked against the DNA. TRBV21-1 is described as a pseudogene. The CDR3 spans 14 residues. The CDR3 DNA follows: TGTGCCAGCAGCAACCCATGCTCTGGAAACACCATATATTTT. It encodes CASSNPCSGNTIYF.

This chain connects TRBV4-2 to TRBJ2-1, with 8 bases identical to TRBD1. The V segment lost 4 bases and the J segment 4 bases; nucleotides outside the gene matches: 6. This CDR3 contains 15 residues. Germline loops: CDR1 LGHNA, CDR2 YNFKEQ. The chain's CDR3 is CASSRTGGGYNEQFF. The CDR3 DNA reads TGTGCCAGCAGCCGCACAGGGGGAGGATACAATGAGCAGTTCTTC.

This clone was detected only a few times. This rearrangement joins TRBV5-1 to TRBJ1-1, with 8 bases fitting TRBD1. In germline, CDR1 is SGHRS, CDR2 YFSETQ. V lost 4 bases, J lost 4 bases, and 9 bases stayed unmatched. The CDR3 is 15 residues long. CDR3 in amino acids: CASSQPGQVGTEAFF. In DNA form, the CDR3 reads TGCGCCAGCAGCCAACCGGGACAGGTAGGCACTGAAGCTTTCTTT.

CDR3 DNA: TGTGCCAGCTCGACAGGGGGGGCAAATCAGCCCCAGCATTTT. It is translated as CASSTGGANQPQHF. The rearrangement uses TRBV18 and TRBJ1-5, with 9 nucleotides matching TRBD1. V lost 6 bases, J lost 4 bases, and 4 bases stayed unmatched. CDR1 and CDR2 from the germline V gene are KGHSH and LQKENI. The CDR3 has 14 residues.

This clone showed up just once. V is TRBV6-2 or TRBV6-3 and J is TRBJ1-5; TRBD1 might be the D (6 bases). The CDR3 totals 15 residues. The germline V gene encodes CDR1 MNHEY and CDR2 SVGEGT. V was clipped by 5 bases and J by 3 bases, with 14 bases between them. Written as DNA, the CDR3 is TGTGCCAGCAGTCCCCAGACAGGTTTCAATCAGCCCCAGCATTTT. This sequence encodes CASSPQTGFNQPQHF.

This rearrangement joins TRBV5-6 to TRBJ2-7, with D unresolved. The length of the CDR3 is 13 residues. The V end lost 1 base, the J end lost 4 bases, and 9 bases lay between the germline ends. CDR1 is SGHDT and CDR2 is YYEEEE in the germline V gene. The CDR3 bases are TGTGCCAGCAGCTTGAGGCAGGCGTACGAGCAGTACTTC. Translation: CASSLRQAYEQYF. Complete variable domain (other parts from reference TRBV5-6 and TRBJ2-7): DAGVTQSPTHLIKTRGQQVTLRCSPKSGHDTVSWYQQALGQGPQFIFQYYEEEERQRGNFPDRFSGHQFPNYSSELNVNALLLGDSALYLCASSLRQAYEQYFGPGTRLTVT.

The V gene is TRBV15, the J gene TRBJ1-2, with D possibly matching TRBD1 (6 bases). V lost 1 base and J 7 bases, leaving 7 bases between the germline ends. This CDR3 is built from 12 residues. Germline assignment: CDR1 LNHNV and CDR2 YYDKDF (reference sequence). The CDR3 DNA sequence: TGTGCCACCAGCAGAGCAGGGGTTGGCTACACCTTC. This gives the protein CATSRAGVGYTF.

The chain carries TRBV5-6 and TRBJ2-5; TRBD2 agrees at 13 bases. CDR1 is SGHDT, CDR2 YYEEEE, per germline. The V and J ends lost 2 bases and 5 bases, in that order; junction bases with no gene match: 6. This CDR3 is built from 16 residues. The DNA for the CDR3 is TGTGCCAGCAGCTTCCAGACTAGCGGGGGGCAGGAGACCCAGTACTTC. This encodes CASSFQTSGGQETQYF.

This chain uses TRBV5-5 with TRBJ2-7; 9 bases are shared with TRBD1. Looked up from germline, CDR1 is SGHKS and CDR2 is YYEKEE (reference sequence). The CDR3 extends over 16 amino acids. J was trimmed by 0 bases and V by 1 base; bases with no gene match: 5. This chain's CDR3 is CASSLTGTGISYEQYF. The CDR3 region has the DNA TGTGCCAGCAGCTTGACCGGGACAGGGATCTCCTACGAGCAGTACTTC.

The rearrangement joins TRBV6-6 to TRBJ1-2; the D gene is possibly TRBD1 (5 bases). Looked up from germline, CDR1 is MNHNY and CDR2 is SVGAGI (reference sequence). The CDR3 has 15 residues. V lost 0 bases and J lost 0, with 8 bases in between. The CDR3 DNA follows: TGTGCCAGCAGTTACTCGGAAGGGGCTAACTATGGCTACACCTTC. Translation: CASSYSEGANYGYTF.

This clone was found once. The chain uses TRBV6-2 or TRBV6-3 and TRBJ2-7, with 8 bases that match TRBD2. The trim removed 4 bases at V and 3 bases at J, leaving 5 bases unmatched. The CDR3 runs to 14 residues. Germline V gene lookup returns CDR1 MNHEY and CDR2 SVGEGT. The CDR3 sequence: CASSLASGGYEQYF. Written as DNA, the CDR3 is TGTGCCAGCAGTTTGGCCAGCGGGGGCTACGAGCAGTACTTC.

The chain couples TRBV7-8 to TRBJ2-2; D call uncertain. The CDR3 spans 16 residues. Trimming took 1 base from V and 3 from J, leaving 12 bases between them. Germline-derived CDR1 and CDR2 are SGHVS and FQNEAQ. The CDR3 DNA is TGTGCCAGCAGCTTAGGGGTTAGCTCGTACACCGGGGAGCTGTTTTTT. As protein: CASSLGVSSYTGELFF.

This clone was detected only a few times. The rearrangement joins TRBV7-9 to TRBJ2-2; D gene ambiguous. Trimming pared 5 bases from V and 5 bases from J, leaving 15 bases between. Germline-derived CDR1 and CDR2 are SEHNR and FQNEAQ (reference sequence). The CDR3 loop spans 15 amino acids. The CDR3 sequence is CASSEPGSGTGELFF. CDR3 nucleotides: TGTGCCAGCAGCGAGCCGGGTTCGGGTACCGGGGAGCTGTTTTTT.

V and J are TRBV18 and TRBJ2-5; TRBD1 matches at 9 bases. The V gene's germline CDR1 is KGHSH and CDR2 LQKENI. The CDR3 loop spans 15 amino acids. J gave up 3 bases and V 1 base, and 3 bases lay outside the gene matches. The CDR3 DNA reads as TGTGCCAGCTCACCACGGACAGGGGCGAAAGAGACCCAGTACTTC. Translation gives CASSPRTGAKETQYF.

The chain joins TRBV12-3 or TRBV12-4 to TRBJ2-7; unclear D gene. V was cut by 4 bases and J by 0 bases, with 7 bases left in between. The CDR3 is 13 amino acids. The CDR3 nucleotides are TGTGCCAGCAGTTCAAGGAGCTCCTACGAGCAGTACTTC. It translates to CASSSRSSYEQYF.

The chain recombines TRBV27 with TRBJ2-5, with a tentative D call TRBD1 (8 bases). Germline assignment: CDR1 MNHEY and CDR2 SMNVEV (reference sequence). The CDR3 loop spans 14 amino acids. Trimming shortened V by 7 bases and J by 5 bases, and 17 bases separated the two germline ends. The DNA of the CDR3 is TGTGCCAGCACCTCGGAACAGGGGGGGGAGACCCAGTACTTC. Translation: CASTSEQGGETQYF.

The chain joins TRBV7-2 to TRBJ2-2; D unclear. CDR1 is SGHTA, CDR2 FQGNSA, per germline. Trimming pared 5 bases from V and 8 bases from J, leaving 12 bases between. The CDR3 totals 13 residues. Here the CDR3 reads CASSPYLAGELFF. The DNA of the CDR3 is TGTGCCAGCAGCCCTTATTTGGCTGGGGAGCTGTTTTTT.

The rearrangement joins TRBV19 to TRBJ1-2; 8 bases agree with TRBD1. CDR1 is LNHDA and CDR2 is SQIVND in the germline V gene (reference sequence). Trimming removed 10 bases from V and 8 bases from J; junction bases left unmatched: 12. This CDR3 comprises 13 residues. CDR3 nucleotide sequence: TGTGCCACTAGCTTCCAGGGGGCGGGAGGCTACACCTTC. Its translation: CATSFQGAGGYTF.

This chain uses TRBV18 with TRBJ1-4; D is possibly TRBD1 (6 bases). From germline, CDR1 is KGHSH and CDR2 LQKENI. CDR3 length: 13 amino acids. The germline V and J ends were trimmed by 6 bases and 5 bases, with 10 bases remaining between them. The DNA for the CDR3 is TGTGCCAGCTCCCAAGGACAGAATGAAAAACTGTTTTTT. Translation: CASSQGQNEKLFF. Full variable domain (remainder filled in from reference TRBV18 and TRBJ1-4): NAGVMQNPRHLVRRRGQEARLRCSPMKGHSHVYWYRQLPEEGLKFMVYLQKENIIDESGMPKERFSAEFPKEGPSILRIQQVVRGDSAAYFCASSQGQNEKLFFGSGTQLSVL.

This chain links TRBV5-6 with TRBJ1-1; no definite D call. V shed 4 bases and J shed 4 bases, with 20 bases lying between them. This CDR3 spans 16 amino acids. CDR1 is SGHDT, CDR2 YYEEEE, per germline. The CDR3 region is CASSPLPLGKSTEAFF. The CDR3 coding sequence is TGTGCCAGCAGCCCCCTACCCCTCGGGAAGTCCACTGAAGCTTTCTTT.